The sequence of this T cell receptor (beta chain) was determined in a study of T cell responses to AZD1222 COVID-19 vaccine. The CDR3 is 19 residues long. Germline V gives CDR1 MDHEN, CDR2 SYDVKM. Unmatched junction bases numbered 14, after V lost 5 bases and J lost 0 bases. Data came from immunoSEQ multiplex PCR; TCRdb stores just in-frame clones and leaves some out. The profile shows around 100,000 clones, 92% of them singletons. The sequenced sample was peripheral blood, obtained on day 0 of AZD1222 vaccination. This TCR was recovered from an adult in good health. J is TRBJ1-3 and V is TRBV28; 9 bases fit TRBD1. The CDR3, as DNA: TGTGCCAGCAGTCGCCCGGGACAGGGAACCCTTACCTCTGGAAACACCATATATTTT. It specifies CASSRPGQGTLTSGNTIYF. The whole variable domain, filled in from reference TRBV28 and TRBJ1-3, reads DVKVTQSSRYLVKRTGEKVFLECVQDMDHENMFWYRQDPGLGLRLIYFSYDVKMKEKGDIPEGYSVSREKKERFSLILESASTNQTSMYLCASSRPGQGTLTSGNTIYFGEGSWLTVV.